Following are 17 T cell receptor beta chains from one sample sequenced in a study of shared clonotypes between healthy human individuals. Sequenced by immunoSEQ multiplex PCR; TCRdb stores in-frame clones only, minus some. The repertoire holds over a million clones, 98% seen once, with around 0.33% in the top ten. The sample comprised naive CD4+ T cells sorted from blood. The subset is: CD45RA+ positively selected. These receptor sequences come from a man between 25 and 39 years old in good health.

The rearrangement joins TRBV6-5 to TRBJ2-2, with D maybe TRBD2 (5 bases). The CDR3 is made up of 13 amino acids. V was cut by 5 bases and J by 6 bases, with 10 bases left in between. Germline assignment: CDR1 MNHEY and CDR2 SVGAGI. The CDR3 nucleotides are TGTGCCAGCAGTAACCTAGCTTCCGGGGAGCTGTTTTTT. Amino acids: CASSNLASGELFF.

CDR3 sequence reads: CASSLRPVEAFF. Written as DNA, the CDR3 is TGTGCCAGCAGCTTACGACCGGTTGAAGCTTTCTTT. The chain couples TRBV7-3 to TRBJ1-1; D ambiguous. Germline values: CDR1 SGHTA, CDR2 FQGTGA. This CDR3 contains 12 residues. V was clipped by 2 bases and J by 7 bases, with 8 bases between them.

The chain links TRBV29-1 to TRBJ1-1, with D possibly TRBD1 on 5 matching bases. CDR1 and CDR2 (germline): SQVTM, ANQGSEA. V was trimmed by 6 bases and J by 1 base, leaving 12 bases between them. The CDR3 spans 13 residues. CDR3 region: CSVGMGPNTEAFF. CDR3 DNA: TGCAGCGTCGGAATGGGACCGAACACTGAAGCTTTCTTT.

This sequence joins TRBV19 and TRBJ2-3, with D perhaps given as TRBD1 or TRBD2 (5 bases each). Trimming stripped 3 bases from V and 4 bases from J, with 14 bases between. The germline V gene encodes CDR1 LNHDA and CDR2 SQIVND (reference sequence). This CDR3 region has 15 residues. This CDR3 is CASSMGVKSSDTQYF. DNA of the CDR3: TGTGCCAGTAGTATGGGGGTGAAGAGTTCAGATACGCAGTATTTT.

The rearrangement uses TRBV6-6 and TRBJ2-7; D gene ambiguous. Germline assignment: CDR1 MNHNY and CDR2 SVGAGI (reference sequence). V gave up 1 base and J gave up 7 bases, with 11 bases separating them. The CDR3 has 13 residues. This CDR3 is CASSYYNTGEQYF. The CDR3 nucleotides read TGTGCCAGCAGTTACTATAATACTGGGGAGCAGTACTTC.

This chain links TRBV5-1 with TRBJ2-1; D is unresolved. V was shortened by 7 bases and J by 0 bases, with 11 bases between the two germline ends. The CDR3 runs to 14 residues. Germline values: CDR1 SGHRS, CDR2 YFSETQ. CDR3 nucleotide sequence: TGCGCCAGCGCCGAGGTAAGCTCCTACAATGAGCAGTTCTTC. Translation: CASAEVSSYNEQFF.

This clone was detected only once. CDR3 nucleotide sequence: TGTGCCAGCGGGAAGAATCCCCACGAGCAGTACTTC. Its translation: CASGKNPHEQYF. This sequence joins TRBV9 and TRBJ2-7, with D unclear. Germline values: CDR1 SGDLS, CDR2 YYNGEE. This CDR3 contains 12 residues. The V gene lost 7 bases and the J gene lost 5 bases, with 13 bases spanning the gap.

This clone was counted a single time. The V and J genes are TRBV2 and TRBJ1-3; no definite D call. This CDR3 is built from 13 residues. With 6 bases removed from V and 2 bases from J, the gap between germline ends came to 8 bases. Looked up from germline, CDR1 is SNHLY and CDR2 is FYNNEI. CDR3 in amino acids: CASRRDTGNTIYF. The DNA of the CDR3 is TGTGCCAGCAGAAGAGACACTGGAAACACCATATATTTT.

The chain is built from TRBV28 and TRBJ2-3, with TRBD2 identical over 15 bases. Germline trimming cut 3 bases from V and 3 bases from J; bases unmatched to any gene: 4. Germline V gene sequence: CDR1 MDHEN, CDR2 SYDVKM. CDR3 length: 17 amino acids. Here the CDR3 DNA reads TGTGCCAGCAGTTTGCCGGGGACTAGCGGGAGGACAGATACGCAGTATTTT. Its protein product is CASSLPGTSGRTDTQYF.

The rearrangement uses TRBV27 and TRBJ2-3, with D tentatively TRBD2 (5 bases). Trimming took 6 bases from V and 1 from J, leaving 11 bases between them. This CDR3 has 14 residues. The germline CDR1 and CDR2 sequences are MNHEY and SMNVEV (reference sequence). The DNA for the CDR3 is TGTGCCAGCAGCACGGACTGGGGCACAGATACGCAGTATTTT. As protein: CASSTDWGTDTQYF.

This rearrangement joins TRBV18 to TRBJ1-4, with no clear D. V was pared by 4 bases and J by 8 bases, with 8 bases between. The germline V gene has CDR1 KGHSH and CDR2 LQKENI. The CDR3 is 12 amino acids. The DNA for the CDR3 is TGTGCCAGCTCACGTGTGGAGGAAAAACTGTTTTTT. This codes for CASSRVEEKLFF.

This chain connects TRBV5-4 to TRBJ1-3; no clear D. V was cut by 0 bases and J by 0 bases, with 10 bases left in between. Germline CDR1 reads SGHNT; CDR2 reads YYREEE (reference sequence). The CDR3 length is 16 residues. CDR3 DNA: TGTGCCAGCAGCTTGGGCCAAACCTTCTCTGGAAACACCATATATTTT. It codes for CASSLGQTFSGNTIYF.

This chain joins TRBV2 and TRBJ1-5, with a tentative D call TRBD1 (5 bases). V was pared by 1 base and J by 5 bases, with 21 bases between. Germline V gives CDR1 SNHLY, CDR2 FYNNEI. The CDR3 has 18 amino acids. CDR3 protein: CASSEEPPGRRRDQPQHF. CDR3 in DNA: TGTGCCAGCAGTGAAGAACCACCGGGACGACGGCGGGATCAGCCCCAGCATTTT. Based on the CDR3 plus reference TRBV2 and TRBJ1-5, the full variable domain is EPEVTQTPSHQVTQMGQEVILRCVPISNHLYFYWYRQILGQKVEFLVSFYNNEISEKSEIFDDQFSVERPDGSNFTLKIRSTKLEDSAMYFCASSEEPPGRRRDQPQHFGDGTRLSIL.

This rearrangement joins TRBV11-2 to TRBJ2-7; tentatively, D is TRBD1 or TRBD2 (5 bases each). CDR3 size: 14 residues. CDR1 and CDR2 from the germline V gene are SGHAT and FQNNGV. Trimming stripped 4 bases from V and 2 bases from J, with 12 bases between. CDR3 amino acids: CASSSTGTTYEQYF. Written as DNA, the CDR3 is TGTGCCAGCAGCTCAACCGGGACCACCTACGAGCAGTACTTC. The full variable domain, in which reference TRBV11-2 and TRBJ2-7 provide the parts outside the CDR3, is EAGVAQSPRYKIIEKRQSVAFWCNPISGHATLYWYQQILGQGPKLLIQFQNNGVVDDSQLPKDRFSAERLKGVDSTLKIQPAKLEDSAVYLCASSSTGTTYEQYFGPGTRLTVT.

This chain joins TRBV9 and TRBJ2-1, with a possible D match to TRBD2 (5 bases). Deletions cut 0 bases from V and 6 bases from J, with 16 bases between. CDR1 is SGDLS, CDR2 YYNGEE, per germline. There are 16 residues in the CDR3. CDR3 coding DNA: TGTGCCAGCAGCGTAGGTCCCAACCTGCGGGTCAATGAGCAGTTCTTC. It translates to CASSVGPNLRVNEQFF.

This chain joins TRBV11-3 and TRBJ2-1; possible D gene TRBD2, 6 bases. V lost 2 bases and J 5 bases, leaving 13 bases between the germline ends. This CDR3 spans 15 amino acids. Germline values: CDR1 SGHNT, CDR2 YENEEA. This chain's CDR3 is CASSLFPGEDNEQFF. DNA of the CDR3: TGTGCCAGCAGCTTATTTCCGGGAGAGGACAATGAGCAGTTCTTC.

The CDR3 sequence is CASSLDRVGQYF. DNA of the CDR3: TGTGCCAGCAGCTTGGACAGGGTCGGGCAGTACTTC. The chain carries TRBV7-9 and TRBJ2-7; 8 bases line up with TRBD1. The CDR3 sequence is 12 residues long. The ends lost 3 bases at V and 9 bases at J; junction bases unmatched: 4. Germline assignment: CDR1 SEHNR and CDR2 FQNEAQ (reference sequence).